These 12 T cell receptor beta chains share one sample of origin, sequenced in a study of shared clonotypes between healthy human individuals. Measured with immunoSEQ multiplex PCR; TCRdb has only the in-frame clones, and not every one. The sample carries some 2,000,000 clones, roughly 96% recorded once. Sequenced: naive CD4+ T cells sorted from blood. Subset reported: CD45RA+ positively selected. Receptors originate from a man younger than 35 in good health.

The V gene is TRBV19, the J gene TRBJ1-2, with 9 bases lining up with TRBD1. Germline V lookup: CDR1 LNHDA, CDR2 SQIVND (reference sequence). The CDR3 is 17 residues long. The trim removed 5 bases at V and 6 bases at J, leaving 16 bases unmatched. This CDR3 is CASSLHPPGQGNNGYTF. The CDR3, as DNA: TGTGCCAGTAGTCTCCACCCTCCGGGACAGGGAAACAATGGCTACACCTTC.

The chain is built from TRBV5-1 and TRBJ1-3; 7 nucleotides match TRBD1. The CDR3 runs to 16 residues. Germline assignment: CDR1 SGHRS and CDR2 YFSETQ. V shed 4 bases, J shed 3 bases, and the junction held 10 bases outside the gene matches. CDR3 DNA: TGCGCCAGCAGCCCATCACAGGGGAACCTTGGAAACACCATATATTTT. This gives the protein CASSPSQGNLGNTIYF.

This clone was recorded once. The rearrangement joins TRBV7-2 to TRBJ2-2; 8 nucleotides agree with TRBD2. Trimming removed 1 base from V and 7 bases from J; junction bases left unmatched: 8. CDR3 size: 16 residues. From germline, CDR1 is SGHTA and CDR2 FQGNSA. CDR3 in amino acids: CASSLGLAGRVGELFF. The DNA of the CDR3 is TGTGCCAGCAGCTTAGGGTTAGCGGGAAGGGTCGGGGAGCTGTTTTTT.

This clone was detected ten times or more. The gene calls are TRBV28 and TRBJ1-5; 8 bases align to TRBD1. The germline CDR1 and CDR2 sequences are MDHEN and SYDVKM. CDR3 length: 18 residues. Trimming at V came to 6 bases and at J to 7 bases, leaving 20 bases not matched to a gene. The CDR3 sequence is CASSLNPGQDGYWQPQHF. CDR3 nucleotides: TGTGCCAGCAGCTTAAACCCGGGACAGGACGGGTATTGGCAGCCCCAGCATTTT.

In DNA, the CDR3 is TGTGCCAGCAGCTTAGGGGGCGGGAACAATGAGCAGTTCTTC. Its protein product is CASSLGGGNNEQFF. V is TRBV7-6 and J is TRBJ2-1; D possibly corresponds to TRBD2 (6 bases). The CDR3 totals 14 residues. Deletions cut 1 base from V and 5 bases from J, with 9 bases between. Germline assignment: CDR1 SGHVS and CDR2 FNYEAQ.

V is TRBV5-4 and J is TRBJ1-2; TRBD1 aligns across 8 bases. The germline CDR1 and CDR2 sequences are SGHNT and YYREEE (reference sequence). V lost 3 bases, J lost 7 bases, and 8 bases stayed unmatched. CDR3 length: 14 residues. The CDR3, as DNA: TGTGCCAGCAGCTCGGTGACAGGGGAAGGTGGCTACACCTTC. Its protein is CASSSVTGEGGYTF.

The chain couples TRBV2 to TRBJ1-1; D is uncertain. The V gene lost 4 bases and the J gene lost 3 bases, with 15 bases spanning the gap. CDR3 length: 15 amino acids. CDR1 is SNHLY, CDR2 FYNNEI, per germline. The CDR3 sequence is CASSVPGKRDTEAFF. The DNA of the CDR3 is TGTGCCAGCAGTGTTCCTGGGAAAAGGGACACTGAAGCTTTCTTT.

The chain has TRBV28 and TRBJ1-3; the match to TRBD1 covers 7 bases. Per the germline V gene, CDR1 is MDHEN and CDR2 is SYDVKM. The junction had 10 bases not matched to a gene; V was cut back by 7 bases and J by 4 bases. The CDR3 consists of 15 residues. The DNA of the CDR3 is TGTGCCAGCAACGAAAAGACAGGGTACGGAAACACCATATATTTT. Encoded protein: CASNEKTGYGNTIYF.

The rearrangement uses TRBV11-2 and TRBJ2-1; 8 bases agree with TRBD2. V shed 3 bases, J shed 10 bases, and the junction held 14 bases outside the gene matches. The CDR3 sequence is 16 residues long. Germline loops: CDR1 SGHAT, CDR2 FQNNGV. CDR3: CASSFNRAGGVREQFF. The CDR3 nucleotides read TGTGCCAGCAGCTTTAACAGGGCGGGGGGCGTTCGAGAGCAGTTCTTC.

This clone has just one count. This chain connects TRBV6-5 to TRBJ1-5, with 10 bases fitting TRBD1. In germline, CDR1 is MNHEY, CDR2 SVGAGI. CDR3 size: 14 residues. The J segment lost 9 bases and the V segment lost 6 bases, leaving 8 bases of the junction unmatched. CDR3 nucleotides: TGTGCCAGCAGCTCCCAGGACAGGGGGGGGCCCCAGCATTTT. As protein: CASSSQDRGGPQHF.

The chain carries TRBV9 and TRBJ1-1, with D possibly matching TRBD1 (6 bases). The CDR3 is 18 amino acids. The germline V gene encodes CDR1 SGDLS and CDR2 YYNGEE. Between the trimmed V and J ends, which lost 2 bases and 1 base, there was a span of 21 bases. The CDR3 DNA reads TGTGCCAGCAGCGTCGACCCGAGCCCGGACAGACAGAACACTGAAGCTTTCTTT. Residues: CASSVDPSPDRQNTEAFF.

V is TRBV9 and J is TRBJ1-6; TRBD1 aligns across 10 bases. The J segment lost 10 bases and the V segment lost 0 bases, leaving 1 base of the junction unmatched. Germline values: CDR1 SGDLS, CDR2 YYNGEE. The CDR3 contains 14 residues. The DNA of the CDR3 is TGTGCCAGCAGCGTAGGGGACAGGGGCTCACCCCTCCACTTT. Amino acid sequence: CASSVGDRGSPLHF.